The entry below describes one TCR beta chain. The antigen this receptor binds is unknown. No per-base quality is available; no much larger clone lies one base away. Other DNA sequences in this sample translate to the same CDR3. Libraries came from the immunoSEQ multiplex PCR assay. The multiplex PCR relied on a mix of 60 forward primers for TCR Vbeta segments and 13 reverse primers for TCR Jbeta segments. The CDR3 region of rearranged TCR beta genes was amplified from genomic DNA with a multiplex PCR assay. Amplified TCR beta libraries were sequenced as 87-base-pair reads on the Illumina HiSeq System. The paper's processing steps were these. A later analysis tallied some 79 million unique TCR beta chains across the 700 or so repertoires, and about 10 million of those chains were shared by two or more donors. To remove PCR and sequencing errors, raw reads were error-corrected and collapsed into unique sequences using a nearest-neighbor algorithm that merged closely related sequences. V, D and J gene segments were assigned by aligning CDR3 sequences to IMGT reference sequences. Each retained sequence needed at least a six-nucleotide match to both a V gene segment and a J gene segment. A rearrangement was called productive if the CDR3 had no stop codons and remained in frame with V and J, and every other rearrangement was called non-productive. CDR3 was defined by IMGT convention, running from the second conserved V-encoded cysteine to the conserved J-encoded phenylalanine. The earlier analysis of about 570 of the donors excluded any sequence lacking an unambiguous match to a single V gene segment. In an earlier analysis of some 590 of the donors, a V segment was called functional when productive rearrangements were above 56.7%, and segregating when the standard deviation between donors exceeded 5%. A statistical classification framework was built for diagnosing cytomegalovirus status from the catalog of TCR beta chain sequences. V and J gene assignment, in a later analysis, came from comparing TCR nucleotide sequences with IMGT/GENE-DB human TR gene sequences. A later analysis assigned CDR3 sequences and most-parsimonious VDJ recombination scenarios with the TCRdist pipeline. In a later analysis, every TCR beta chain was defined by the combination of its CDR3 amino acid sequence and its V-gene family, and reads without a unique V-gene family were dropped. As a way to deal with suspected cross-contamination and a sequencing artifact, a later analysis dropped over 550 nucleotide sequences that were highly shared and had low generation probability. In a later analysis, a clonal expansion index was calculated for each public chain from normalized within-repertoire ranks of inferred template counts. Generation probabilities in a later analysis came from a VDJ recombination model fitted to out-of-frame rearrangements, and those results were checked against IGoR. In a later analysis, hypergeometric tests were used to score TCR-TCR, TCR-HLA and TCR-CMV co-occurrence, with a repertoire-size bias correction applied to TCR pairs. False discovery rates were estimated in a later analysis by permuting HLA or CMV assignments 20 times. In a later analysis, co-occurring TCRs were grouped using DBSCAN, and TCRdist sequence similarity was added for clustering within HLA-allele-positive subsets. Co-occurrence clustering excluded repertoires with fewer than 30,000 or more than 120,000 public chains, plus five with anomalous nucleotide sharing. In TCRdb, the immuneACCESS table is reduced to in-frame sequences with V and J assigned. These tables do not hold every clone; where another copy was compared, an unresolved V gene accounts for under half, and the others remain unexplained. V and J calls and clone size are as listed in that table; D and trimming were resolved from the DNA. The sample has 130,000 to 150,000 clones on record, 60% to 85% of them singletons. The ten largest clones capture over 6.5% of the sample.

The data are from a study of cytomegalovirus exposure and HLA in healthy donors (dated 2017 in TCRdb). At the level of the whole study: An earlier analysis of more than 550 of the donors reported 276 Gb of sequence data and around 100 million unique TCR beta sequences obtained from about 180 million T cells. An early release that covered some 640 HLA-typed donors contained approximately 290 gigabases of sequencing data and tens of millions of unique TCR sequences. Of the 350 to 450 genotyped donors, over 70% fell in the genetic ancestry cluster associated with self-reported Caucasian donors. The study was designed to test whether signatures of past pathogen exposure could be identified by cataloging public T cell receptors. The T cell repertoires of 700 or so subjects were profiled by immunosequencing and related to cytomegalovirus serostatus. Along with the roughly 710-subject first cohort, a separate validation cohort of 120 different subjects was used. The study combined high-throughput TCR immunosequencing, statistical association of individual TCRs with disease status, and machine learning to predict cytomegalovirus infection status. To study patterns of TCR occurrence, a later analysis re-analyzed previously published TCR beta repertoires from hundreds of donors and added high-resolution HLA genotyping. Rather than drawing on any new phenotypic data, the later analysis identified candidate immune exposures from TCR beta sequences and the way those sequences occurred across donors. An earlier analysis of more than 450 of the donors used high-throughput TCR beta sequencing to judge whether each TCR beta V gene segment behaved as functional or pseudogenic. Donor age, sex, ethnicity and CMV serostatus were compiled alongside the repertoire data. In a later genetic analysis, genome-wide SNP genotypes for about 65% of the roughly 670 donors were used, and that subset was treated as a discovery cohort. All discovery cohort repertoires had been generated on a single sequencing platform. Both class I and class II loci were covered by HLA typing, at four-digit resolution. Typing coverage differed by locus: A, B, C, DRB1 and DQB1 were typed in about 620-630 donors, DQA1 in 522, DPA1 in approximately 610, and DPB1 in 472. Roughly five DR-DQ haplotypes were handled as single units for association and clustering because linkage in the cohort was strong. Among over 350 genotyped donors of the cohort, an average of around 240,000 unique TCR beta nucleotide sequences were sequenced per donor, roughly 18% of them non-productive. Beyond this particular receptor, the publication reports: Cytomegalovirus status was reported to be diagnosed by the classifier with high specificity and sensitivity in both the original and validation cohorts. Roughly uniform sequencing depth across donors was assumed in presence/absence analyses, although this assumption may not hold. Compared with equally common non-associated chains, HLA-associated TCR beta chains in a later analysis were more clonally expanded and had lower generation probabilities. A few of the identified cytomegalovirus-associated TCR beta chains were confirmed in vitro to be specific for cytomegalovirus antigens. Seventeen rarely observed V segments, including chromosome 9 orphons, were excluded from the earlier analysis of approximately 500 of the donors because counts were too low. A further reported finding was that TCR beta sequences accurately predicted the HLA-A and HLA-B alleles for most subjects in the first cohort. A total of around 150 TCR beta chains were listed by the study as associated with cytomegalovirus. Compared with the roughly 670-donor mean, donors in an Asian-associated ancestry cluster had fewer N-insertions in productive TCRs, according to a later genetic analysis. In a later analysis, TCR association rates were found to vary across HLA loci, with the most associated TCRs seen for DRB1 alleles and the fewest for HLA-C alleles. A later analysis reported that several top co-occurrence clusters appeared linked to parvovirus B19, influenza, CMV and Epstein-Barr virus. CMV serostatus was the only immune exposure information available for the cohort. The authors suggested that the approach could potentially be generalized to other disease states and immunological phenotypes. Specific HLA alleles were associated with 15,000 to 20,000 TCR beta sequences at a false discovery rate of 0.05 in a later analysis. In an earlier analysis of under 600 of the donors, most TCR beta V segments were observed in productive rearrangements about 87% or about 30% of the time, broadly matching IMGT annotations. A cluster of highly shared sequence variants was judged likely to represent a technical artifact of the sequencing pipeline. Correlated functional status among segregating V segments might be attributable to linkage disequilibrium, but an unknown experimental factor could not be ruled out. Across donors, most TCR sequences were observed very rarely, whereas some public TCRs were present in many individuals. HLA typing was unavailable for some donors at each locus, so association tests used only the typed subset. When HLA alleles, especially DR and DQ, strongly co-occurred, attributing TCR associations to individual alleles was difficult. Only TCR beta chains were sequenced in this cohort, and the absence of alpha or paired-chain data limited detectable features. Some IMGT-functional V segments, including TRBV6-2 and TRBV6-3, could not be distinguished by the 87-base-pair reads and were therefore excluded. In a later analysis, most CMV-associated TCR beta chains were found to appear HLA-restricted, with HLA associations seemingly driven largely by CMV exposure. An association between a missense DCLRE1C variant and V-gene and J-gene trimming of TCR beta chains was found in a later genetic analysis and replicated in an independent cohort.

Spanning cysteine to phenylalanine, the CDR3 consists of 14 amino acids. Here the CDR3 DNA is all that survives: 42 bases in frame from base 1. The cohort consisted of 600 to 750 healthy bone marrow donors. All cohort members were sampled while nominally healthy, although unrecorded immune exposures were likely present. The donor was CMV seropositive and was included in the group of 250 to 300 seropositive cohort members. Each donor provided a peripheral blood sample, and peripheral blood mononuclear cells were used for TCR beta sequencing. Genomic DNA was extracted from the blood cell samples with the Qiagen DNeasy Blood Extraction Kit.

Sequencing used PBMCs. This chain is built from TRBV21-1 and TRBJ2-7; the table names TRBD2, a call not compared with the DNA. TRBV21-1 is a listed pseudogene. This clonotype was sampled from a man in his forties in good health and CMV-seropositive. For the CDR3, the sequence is CARGLFRDSYEQYF. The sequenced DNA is TGTGCTAGGGGACTCTTCCGGGACTCCTACGAGCAGTACTTC.